This T cell receptor beta chain was sequenced for a study of T cell repertoires in cytomegalovirus infection. TCRdb passed the reads through MiXCR, listing each CDR3 protein once. The profile shows fewer than 1,000,000 distinct CDR3 sequences, less than 35% of them singletons. Points on this clonotype: Its specificity is unknown.

This sequence originates from a human donor in good health (CMV status not recorded). Some clones in this sample may be carry-over from other donors' samples. Material: cultured CD8+ T cells from PBMCs, obtained from culture after CMV antigen stimulation.

The CDR3 bases are TGTGCCAGCAGTTACTCCTCCGGGGGGGCGTTTTACAATGAGCAGTTCTTC. Translation gives CASSYSSGGAFYNEQFF. V usage is TRBV6-5 and J usage is TRBJ2-1, with 8 bases fitting TRBD2. V was pared by 0 bases and J by 4 bases, with 8 bases of the junction left unmatched. This CDR3 spans 17 amino acids. Germline V lookup: CDR1 MNHEY, CDR2 SVGAGI.